This T cell receptor beta chain was found in a study of blood T cell repertoires in COVID-19. Using immunoSEQ multiplex PCR, the repertoire was profiled, and TCRdb retains in-frame clones only, with some absent. This table holds 65,000 to 70,000 clones, around 85% found once. Between the trimmed V and J ends, which lost 1 base and 9 bases, there was a span of 10 bases. The CDR3 loop spans 13 amino acids. Germline CDR1 and CDR2: SGHNT and YENEEA. Input material: peripheral blood. The sequence was collected from a woman older than 75 with acute or convalescent COVID-19. The chain couples TRBV11-3 to TRBJ2-1; no definite D call. This CDR3 reads CASSLGGTGEQFF. CDR3 in DNA: TGTGCCAGCAGCTTAGGTGGTACTGGTGAGCAGTTCTTC.